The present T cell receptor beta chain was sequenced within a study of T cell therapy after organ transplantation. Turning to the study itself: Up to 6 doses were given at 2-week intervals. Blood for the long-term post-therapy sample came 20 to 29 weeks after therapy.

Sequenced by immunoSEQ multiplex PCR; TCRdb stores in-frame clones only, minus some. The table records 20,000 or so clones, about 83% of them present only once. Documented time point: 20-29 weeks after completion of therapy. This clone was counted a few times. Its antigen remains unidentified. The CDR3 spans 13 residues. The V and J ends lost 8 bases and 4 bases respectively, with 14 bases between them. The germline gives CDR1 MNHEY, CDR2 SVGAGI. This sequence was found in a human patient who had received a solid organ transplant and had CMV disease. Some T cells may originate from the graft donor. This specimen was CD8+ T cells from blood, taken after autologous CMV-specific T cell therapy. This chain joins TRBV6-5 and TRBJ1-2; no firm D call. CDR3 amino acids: CASSTPQTYGYTF. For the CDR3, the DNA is TGTGCCAGCTCCACCCCCCAGACCTATGGCTACACCTTC.